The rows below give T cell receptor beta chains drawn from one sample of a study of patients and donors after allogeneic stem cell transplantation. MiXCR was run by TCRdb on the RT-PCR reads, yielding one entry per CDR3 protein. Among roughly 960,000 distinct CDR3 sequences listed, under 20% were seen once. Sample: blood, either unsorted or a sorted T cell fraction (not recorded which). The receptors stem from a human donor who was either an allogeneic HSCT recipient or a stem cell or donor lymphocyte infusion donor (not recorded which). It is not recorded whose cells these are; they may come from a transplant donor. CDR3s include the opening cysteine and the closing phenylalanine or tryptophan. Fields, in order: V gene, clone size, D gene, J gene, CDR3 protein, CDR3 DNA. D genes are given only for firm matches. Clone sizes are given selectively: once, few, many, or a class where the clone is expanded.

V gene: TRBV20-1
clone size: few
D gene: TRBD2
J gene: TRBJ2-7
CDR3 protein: CSARALAGGAYEQYF
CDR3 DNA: TGCAGTGCTAGAGCGCTAGCGGGGGGCGCCTACGAGCAGTACTTC

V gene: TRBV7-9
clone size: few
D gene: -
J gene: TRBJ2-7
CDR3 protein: CASSRGVSYEQYF
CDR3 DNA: TGTGCCAGCTCCAGGGGGGTCTCCTACGAGCAGTACTTC

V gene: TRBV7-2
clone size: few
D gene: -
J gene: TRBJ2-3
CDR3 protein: CASSFSDRSTDTQYF
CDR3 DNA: TGTGCCAGCAGCTTCTCGGACCGTAGCACAGATACGCAGTATTTT

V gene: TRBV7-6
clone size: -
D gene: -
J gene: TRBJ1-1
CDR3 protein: CASSNRQEGNTEAFF
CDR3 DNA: TGTGCCAGCAGCAACAGACAGGAGGGGAACACTGAAGCTTTCTTT

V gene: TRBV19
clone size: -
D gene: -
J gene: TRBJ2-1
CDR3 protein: CASSIAHGGREFF
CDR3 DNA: TGTGCCAGTAGTATAGCCCACGGGGGCAGGGAGTTCTTC

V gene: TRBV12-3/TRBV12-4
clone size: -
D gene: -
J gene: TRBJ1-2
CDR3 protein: CASSTQWGAPYGYTF
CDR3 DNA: TGTGCCAGCAGTACCCAATGGGGGGCTCCCTATGGCTACACCTTC

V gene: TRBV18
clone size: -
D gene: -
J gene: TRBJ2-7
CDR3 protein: CASSPPVKQAFSSRQYF
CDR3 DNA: TGTGCCAGCTCACCACCGGTGAAACAGGCCTTCAGCTCGAGGCAGTACTTC

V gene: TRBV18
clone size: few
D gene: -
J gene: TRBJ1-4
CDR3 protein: CASSPNRATGNEKLFF
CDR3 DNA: TGTGCCAGCTCACCAAACAGGGCTACGGGAAATGAAAAACTGTTTTTT

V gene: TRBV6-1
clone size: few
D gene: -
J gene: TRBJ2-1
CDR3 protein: CASSENHSYNEQFF
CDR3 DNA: TGTGCCAGCAGTGAGAACCACTCCTACAATGAGCAGTTCTTC

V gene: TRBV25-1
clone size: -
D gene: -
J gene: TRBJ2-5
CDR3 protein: CASTWGGQGPETQYF
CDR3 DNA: TGTGCCAGCACTTGGGGGGGACAAGGACCGGAGACCCAGTACTTC

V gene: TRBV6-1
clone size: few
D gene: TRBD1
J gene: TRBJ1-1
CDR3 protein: CASRQTGVNTEAFF
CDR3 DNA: TGTGCCAGCAGACAAACAGGGGTAAACACTGAAGCTTTCTTT

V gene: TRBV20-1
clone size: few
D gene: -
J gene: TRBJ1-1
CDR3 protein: CSAESDGGVVAEAFF
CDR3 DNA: TGCAGTGCCGAGAGTGACGGAGGGGTGGTCGCTGAAGCTTTCTTT

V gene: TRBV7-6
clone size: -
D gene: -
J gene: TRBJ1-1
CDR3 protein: CASSLDPSGEAFF
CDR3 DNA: TGTGCCAGCAGCTTAGACCCCTCAGGTGAAGCTTTCTTT

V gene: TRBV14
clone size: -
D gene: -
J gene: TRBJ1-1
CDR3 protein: CASSQTYGGTEAFF
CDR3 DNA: TGTGCCAGCAGCCAAACGTATGGTGGCACTGAAGCTTTCTTT

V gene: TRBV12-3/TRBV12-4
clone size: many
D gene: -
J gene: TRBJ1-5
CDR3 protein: CASSSRATGNQPQHF
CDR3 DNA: TGTGCCAGCAGTTCGCGGGCAACAGGGAATCAGCCCCAGCATTTT

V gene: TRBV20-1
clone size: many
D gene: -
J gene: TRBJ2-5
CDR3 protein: CSASFLVDQETQYF
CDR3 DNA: TGCAGTGCTAGCTTCCTAGTAGATCAAGAGACCCAGTACTTC

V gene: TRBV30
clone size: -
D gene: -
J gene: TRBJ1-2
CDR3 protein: CACQGEHGYTF
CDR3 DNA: TGTGCCTGCCAGGGAGAGCATGGCTACACCTTC

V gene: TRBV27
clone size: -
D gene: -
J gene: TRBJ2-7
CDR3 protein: CASSPFEGSYEQYF
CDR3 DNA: TGTGCCAGCAGTCCCTTTGAAGGCTCCTACGAGCAGTACTTC

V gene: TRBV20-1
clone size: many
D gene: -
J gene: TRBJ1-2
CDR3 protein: CSAFDSNYGYTF
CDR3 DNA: TGCAGTGCCTTCGACAGTAACTATGGCTACACCTTC

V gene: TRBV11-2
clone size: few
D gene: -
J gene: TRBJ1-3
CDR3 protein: CASSFRSPQGASGNTIYF
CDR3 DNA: TGTGCCAGCAGCTTTCGGTCGCCTCAGGGAGCCTCTGGAAACACCATATATTTT

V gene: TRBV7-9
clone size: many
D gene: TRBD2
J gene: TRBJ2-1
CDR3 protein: CASSLGLAEQFF
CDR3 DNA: TGTGCCAGCAGCTTGGGACTAGCGGAGCAGTTCTTC

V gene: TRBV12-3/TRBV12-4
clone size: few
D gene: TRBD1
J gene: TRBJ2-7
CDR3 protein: CASSGGQGAPSYEQYF
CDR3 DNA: TGTGCCAGCAGTGGGGGACAGGGGGCTCCCTCCTACGAGCAGTACTTC

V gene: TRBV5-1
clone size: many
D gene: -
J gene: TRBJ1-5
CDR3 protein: CASSFAEQPQHF
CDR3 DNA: TGCGCCAGCAGCTTCGCGGAACAGCCCCAGCATTTT

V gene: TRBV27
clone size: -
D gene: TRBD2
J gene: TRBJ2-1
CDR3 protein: CASSFASGTYNEQFF
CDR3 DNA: TGTGCCAGCAGTTTTGCGAGCGGGACTTACAATGAGCAGTTCTTC

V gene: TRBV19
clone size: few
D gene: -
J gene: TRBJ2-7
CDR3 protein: CASAVDWSSYEQYF
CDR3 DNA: TGTGCCAGTGCCGTTGATTGGAGCTCCTACGAGCAGTACTTC

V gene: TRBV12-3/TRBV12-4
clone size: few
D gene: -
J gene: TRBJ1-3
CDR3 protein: CASRRTFGRNTIYF
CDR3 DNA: TGTGCCAGCAGGCGGACATTTGGGAGAAACACCATATATTTT

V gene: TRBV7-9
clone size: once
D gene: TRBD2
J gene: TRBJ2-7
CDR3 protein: CASSPIAGGHEQYF
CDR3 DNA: TGTGCCAGCAGCCCTATAGCGGGAGGGCACGAGCAGTACTTC

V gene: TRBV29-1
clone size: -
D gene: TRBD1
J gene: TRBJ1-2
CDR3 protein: CSVPGQGSFF
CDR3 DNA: TGCAGCGTTCCCGGACAGGGTTCATTCTTC

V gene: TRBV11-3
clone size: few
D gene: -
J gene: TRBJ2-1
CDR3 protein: CASSPDDNEQFF
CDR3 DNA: TGTGCCAGCAGCCCCGACGACAATGAGCAGTTCTTC

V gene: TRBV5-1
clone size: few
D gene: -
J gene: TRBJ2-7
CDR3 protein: CASSHQGRSYEQYF
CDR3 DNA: TGCGCCAGCAGCCACCAGGGACGGTCCTACGAGCAGTACTTC

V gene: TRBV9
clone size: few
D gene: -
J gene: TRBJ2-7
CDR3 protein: CASSPRPAGSYEQYF
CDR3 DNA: TGTGCCAGCAGCCCCCGGCCGGCGGGGTCGTACGAGCAGTACTTC

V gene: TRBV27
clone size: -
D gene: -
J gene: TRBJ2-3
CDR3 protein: CASSLYPEGAGTDTQYF
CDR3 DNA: TGTGCCAGCAGTTTATACCCTGAGGGAGCGGGCACAGATACGCAGTATTTT

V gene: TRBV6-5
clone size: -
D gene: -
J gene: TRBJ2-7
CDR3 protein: CASSYSVRSYEQYF
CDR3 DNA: TGTGCCAGCAGTTACTCGGTTCGCTCCTACGAGCAGTACTTC

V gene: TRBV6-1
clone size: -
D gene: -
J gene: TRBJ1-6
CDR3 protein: CASRVPINDSPLHF
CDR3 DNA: TGTGCCAGCAGGGTACCGATCAACGATTCACCCCTCCACTTT

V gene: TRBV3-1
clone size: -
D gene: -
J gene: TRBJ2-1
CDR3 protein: CASSQGFGRAYNEQFF
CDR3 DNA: TGTGCCAGCAGCCAAGGGTTCGGGAGAGCTTACAATGAGCAGTTCTTC

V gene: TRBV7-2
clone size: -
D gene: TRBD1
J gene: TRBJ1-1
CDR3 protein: CASSPGQGPFGAFF
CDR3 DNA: TGTGCCAGCAGCCCGGGACAGGGGCCGTTTGGTGCTTTCTTT

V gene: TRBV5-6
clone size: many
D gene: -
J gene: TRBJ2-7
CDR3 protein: CASRLWGASYEQYF
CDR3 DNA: TGTGCCAGCAGATTGTGGGGGGCCTCCTACGAGCAGTACTTC

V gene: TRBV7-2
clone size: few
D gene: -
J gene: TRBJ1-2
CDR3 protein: CASSQRTVPNYGYTF
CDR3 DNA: TGTGCCAGCAGCCAAAGGACAGTACCTAACTATGGCTACACCTTC

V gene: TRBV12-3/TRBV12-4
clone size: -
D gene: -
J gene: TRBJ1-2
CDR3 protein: CASSFGTLYGYTF
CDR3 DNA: TGTGCCAGCAGTTTCGGGACACTCTATGGCTACACCTTC

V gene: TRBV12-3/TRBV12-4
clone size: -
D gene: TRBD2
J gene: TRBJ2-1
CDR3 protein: CASSQRLAGVYNEQFF
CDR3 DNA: TGTGCCAGCAGTCAAAGACTAGCGGGGGTATACAATGAGCAGTTCTTC

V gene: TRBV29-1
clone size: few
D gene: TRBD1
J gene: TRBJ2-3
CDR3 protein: CSVQGRITDTQYF
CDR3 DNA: TGCAGCGTACAGGGGAGAATCACAGATACGCAGTATTTT

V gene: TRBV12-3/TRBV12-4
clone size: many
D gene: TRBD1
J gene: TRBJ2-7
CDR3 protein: CASDRDSTYEQYF
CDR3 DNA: TGTGCCAGCGACCGGGACAGCACCTACGAGCAGTACTTC

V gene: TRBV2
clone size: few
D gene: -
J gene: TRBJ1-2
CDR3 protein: CASSARATSIPYTF
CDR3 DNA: TGTGCCAGCAGCGCCAGGGCTACTTCCATTCCCTACACCTTC

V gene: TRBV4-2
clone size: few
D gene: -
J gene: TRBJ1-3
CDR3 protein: CASSQDPRGANTIYF
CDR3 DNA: TGTGCCAGCAGCCAAGATCCCAGGGGAGCAAACACCATATATTTT

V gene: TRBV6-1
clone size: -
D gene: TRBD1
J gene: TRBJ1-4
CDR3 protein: CASAKGQVWEKLFF
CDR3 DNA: TGTGCCAGCGCGAAAGGACAGGTCTGGGAAAAACTGTTTTTT

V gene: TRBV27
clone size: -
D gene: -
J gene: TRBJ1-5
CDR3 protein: CASGADQPQHF
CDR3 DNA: TGTGCCAGCGGGGCAGATCAGCCCCAGCATTTT

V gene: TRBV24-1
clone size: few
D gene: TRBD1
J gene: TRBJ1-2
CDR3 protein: CATSDRSDRGNYGYTF
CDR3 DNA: TGTGCCACCAGTGACCGCTCCGACAGGGGGAACTATGGCTACACCTTC

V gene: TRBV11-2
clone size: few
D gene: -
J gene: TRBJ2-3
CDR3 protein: CASSLSLALGPSTDTQYF
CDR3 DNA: TGTGCCAGCAGCCTTAGTCTAGCATTGGGTCCTAGCACAGATACGCAGTATTTT

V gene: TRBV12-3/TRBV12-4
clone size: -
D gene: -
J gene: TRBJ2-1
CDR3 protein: CASSFGLAGSSYNEQFF
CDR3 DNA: TGTGCCAGCAGTTTTGGGCTGGCGGGGTCCTCCTACAATGAGCAGTTCTTC

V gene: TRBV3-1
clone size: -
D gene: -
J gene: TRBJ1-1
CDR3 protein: CASSALAGFTEAFF
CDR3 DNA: TGTGCCAGCAGCGCCCTGGCAGGGTTCACTGAAGCTTTCTTT

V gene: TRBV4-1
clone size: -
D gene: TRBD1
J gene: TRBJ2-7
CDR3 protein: CASSHLGTGYNNEQYF
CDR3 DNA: TGCGCCAGCAGCCACTTGGGGACAGGGTACAACAACGAGCAGTACTTC